This TCR beta chain is drawn from a study of blood T cell repertoires in COVID-19. For the study at large: Sources were T cells, B-cell-depleted T cells, or PBMCs; the material itself was cDNA or gDNA.

The CDR3 has 15 residues. V was pared by 4 bases and J by 2 bases, with 5 bases of the junction left unmatched. The germline V gene encodes CDR1 SGHTA and CDR2 FQGNSA. Per the original data handling: Scientists estimated how many nucleated cells there were by amplifying reference gene primers. Some clones are missing from TCRdb's copy, which holds only in-frame ones; the method was immunoSEQ multiplex PCR. V, J and clone size derive from that table, while D and trimming were established from the DNA sequence. This sample has under 450,000 clones; around 83% occur once, and the top ten carry about 5.4%.

This sequence was found in a woman aged 45 to 65 who had recovered from COVID-19. The V gene is TRBV7-2, the J gene TRBJ2-7, with TRBD2 identical over 10 bases. Sequencing used PBMCs or T cells enriched from blood (not recorded which). The CDR3 nucleotides read TGTGCCAGCAGCTCAGGAGCGGGAGGGGCCTACGAGCAGTACTTC. This gives the protein CASSSGAGGAYEQYF.